What follows are 28 T cell receptor beta chains derived from one specimen sequenced in a study of shared clonotypes between healthy human individuals. TCRdb's copy holds only in-frame clones and misses some; the assay was immunoSEQ multiplex PCR. This table has 1,400,000 or so clones, 98% appearing once. Input material: naive CD4+ T cells sorted from blood. The subset was: CD45RA+ positively selected. The source of these receptors is a man in his thirties or forties in good health.

The chain recombines TRBV18 with TRBJ2-7, with unresolved D. V was cut by 3 bases and J by 6 bases, with 15 bases left in between. Germline CDR1 reads KGHSH; CDR2 reads LQKENI. This CDR3 contains 14 residues. The CDR3 DNA reads as TGTGCCAGCTCACCCCCGCGCCCGCTCCCCGAGCAGTACTTC. Its translation is CASSPPRPLPEQYF.

The chain combines TRBV9 with TRBJ2-2; no clear D. The germline V gene has CDR1 SGDLS and CDR2 YYNGEE. The CDR3 loop spans 16 amino acids. V gave up 1 base and J gave up 6 bases, with 16 bases separating them. The CDR3 here is CASSVITGLTSGELFF. DNA of the CDR3: TGTGCCAGCAGCGTAATCACGGGCCTAACCTCCGGGGAGCTGTTTTTT.

The J gene is TRBJ1-1, the V gene TRBV5-1, with 8 bases fitting TRBD1. The V gene's germline CDR1 is SGHRS and CDR2 YFSETQ. This CDR3 comprises 16 residues. With V trimmed by 2 bases and J by 7 bases, 13 bases remained unmatched. The DNA of the CDR3 is TGCGCCAGCAGCTTAAGCTCCCGGGACAGGAGTCTTGAAGCTTTCTTT. It codes for CASSLSSRDRSLEAFF.

The chain carries TRBV14 and TRBJ1-2; D call uncertain. The CDR3 length is 14 residues. Germline V lookup: CDR1 SGHDN, CDR2 FVKESK. Trimming removed 1 base at V and 7 bases at J, with 13 bases between. The CDR3 region is CASSQGVLARGYTF. CDR3 nucleotide sequence: TGTGCCAGCAGCCAAGGGGTTCTCGCTCGTGGCTACACCTTC.

The chain links TRBV29-1 to TRBJ2-1; D not certain. From germline, CDR1 is SQVTM and CDR2 ANQGSEA. V shed 6 bases and J shed 3 bases, with 9 bases lying between them. The CDR3 runs to 12 residues. CDR3 sequence: CSVGPGYNEQFF. In DNA, the CDR3 is TGCAGCGTGGGCCCAGGCTACAATGAGCAGTTCTTC.

For the CDR3, the DNA is TGTGCCAGCAGTTTAGCGGGGATCACAGATACGCAGTATTTT. This encodes CASSLAGITDTQYF. The chain has TRBV6-1 and TRBJ2-3, with 8 bases that match TRBD2. The trim removed 5 bases at V and 2 bases at J, leaving 3 bases unmatched. This CDR3 has 14 residues. The germline V gene encodes CDR1 MNHNS and CDR2 SASEGT.

The chain couples TRBV9 to TRBJ2-5; D not certain. The ends were cut back, 1 base at V and 11 bases at J, with 15 bases in the middle. Germline assignment: CDR1 SGDLS and CDR2 YYNGEE. The CDR3 totals 13 residues. The CDR3 protein is CASSVRSAMEQYF. The DNA for the CDR3 is TGTGCCAGCAGCGTACGGAGTGCTATGGAGCAGTACTTC.

Note on this clone: Germline and junction disagree at one end, which may indicate a read error. The chain couples TRBV5-4 to TRBJ2-1; D is tentatively TRBD1 or TRBD2 (5 bases each). The CDR3 covers 12 residues. The germline gives CDR1 SGHNT, CDR2 YYREEE (reference sequence). CDR3 DNA sequence: TGTGCCAGCAGCTTGGATCAGGGAGTAAGGATCTTC. It specifies CASSLDQGVRIF.

The CDR3 here is CSVGQGATGELFF. The CDR3 DNA follows: TGCAGCGTTGGGCAGGGGGCGACCGGGGAGCTGTTTTTT. The genes are TRBV29-1 and TRBJ2-2, with 8 bases aligning to TRBD1. CDR1 SQVTM and CDR2 ANQGSEA come from the germline V gene. The CDR3 has 13 residues. The V and J ends lost 4 bases and 5 bases, in that order; junction bases with no gene match: 3.

The CDR3 DNA sequence: TGTGCCTGGAGTTCCCCGGGACTAGCGGGATCAGAGACCCAGTACTTC. It specifies CAWSSPGLAGSETQYF. The chain carries TRBV30 and TRBJ2-5, with TRBD2 matching over 13 bases. After removal of 2 bases from V and 4 bases from J, the junction contained 7 bases not matched to a gene. This CDR3 contains 16 residues. The V gene's germline CDR1 is GTSNPN and CDR2 SVGIG (reference sequence).

The rearrangement joins TRBV2 to TRBJ1-1; TRBD1 matches 7 bases. The V gene end was trimmed by 9 bases and the J gene end by 1 base; junction bases not matched to a gene: 8. In germline, CDR1 is SNHLY, CDR2 FYNNEI. The CDR3 totals 14 residues. The CDR3 DNA sequence: TGTGCCAGAAGAAAGACAGGGAGGAACACTGAAGCTTTCTTT. Protein sequence: CARRKTGRNTEAFF. The full variable domain, rest sourced from reference TRBV2 and TRBJ1-1, is EPEVTQTPSHQVTQMGQEVILRCVPISNHLYFYWYRQILGQKVEFLVSFYNNEISEKSEIFDDQFSVERPDGSNFTLKIRSTKLEDSAMYFCARRKTGRNTEAFFGQGTRLTVV.

This clone was recorded once. The genes are TRBV30 and TRBJ1-4; weak D call: TRBD1 (6 bases). The V end was cut by 2 bases, the J end by 5 bases, with 15 bases between. The CDR3 runs to 15 residues. Germline CDR1 reads GTSNPN; CDR2 reads SVGIG (reference sequence). Here the CDR3 reads CAWSTTGRGNEKLFF. CDR3 DNA sequence: TGTGCCTGGAGTACCACAGGGAGAGGGAATGAAAAACTGTTTTTT.

The genes are TRBV7-9 and TRBJ2-2; TRBD1 might be the D (6 bases). The V end was cut by 10 bases, the J end by 2 bases, with 11 bases between. Germline V gene data show CDR1 as SEHNR and CDR2 as FQNEAQ (reference sequence). The CDR3 extends over 13 amino acids. The CDR3 region has the DNA TGTGCCAACCCGGACAGAAACACCGGGGAGCTGTTTTTT. The encoded protein is CANPDRNTGELFF.

A single count supports this clone. The chain couples TRBV7-9 to TRBJ1-1; D gene ambiguous. The CDR3 totals 15 residues. The V end lost 1 base, the J end lost 4 bases, and 13 bases lay between the germline ends. Germline CDR1 is SEHNR and CDR2 is FQNEAQ (reference sequence). CDR3 loop: CASSLVNGMGTEAFF. The DNA for the CDR3 is TGTGCCAGCAGCTTAGTTAACGGGATGGGCACTGAAGCTTTCTTT.

The chain is built from TRBV6-1 and TRBJ2-1; no reliable D call. V was trimmed by 3 bases and J by 3 bases, leaving 9 bases between them. From germline, CDR1 is MNHNS and CDR2 SASEGT. The CDR3 contains 14 residues. As DNA, the CDR3 is TGTGCCAGCAGTGAGGAAGGATACTACAATGAGCAGTTCTTC. Translation: CASSEEGYYNEQFF.

The rearrangement joins TRBV6-5 to TRBJ1-5, with D possibly matching TRBD1 (5 bases). V was clipped by 6 bases and J by 2 bases, with 17 bases between them. The germline V gene has CDR1 MNHEY and CDR2 SVGAGI. CDR3 size: 16 residues. CDR3 residues: CASRYQGLWGNQPQHF. CDR3 in DNA: TGTGCCAGCAGGTACCAGGGATTATGGGGCAATCAGCCCCAGCATTTT.

This clone occurred once. The J gene is TRBJ1-4, the V gene TRBV5-4; no firm D call. The CDR3 spans 15 residues. Germline assignment: CDR1 SGHNT and CDR2 YYREEE (reference sequence). Deletions cut 4 bases from V and 4 bases from J, with 14 bases between. CDR3 in amino acids: CASSPKSGVNEKLFF. The CDR3 DNA reads TGTGCCAGCAGCCCGAAATCTGGGGTTAATGAAAAACTGTTTTTT.

As DNA, the CDR3 is TGTGCCAGCAGCCAACCCGGACAGCGAGGGACCCAGTACTTC. Translated: CASSQPGQRGTQYF. This chain uses TRBV7-2 with TRBJ2-5; TRBD1 might be the D (6 bases). The CDR3 covers 14 residues. V gave up 5 bases and J gave up 7 bases, with 17 bases separating them. Germline V gene lookup returns CDR1 SGHTA and CDR2 FQGNSA.

This clone was seen only once. The chain joins TRBV7-9 to TRBJ2-3; 7 bases line up with TRBD2. V was clipped by 0 bases and J by 0 bases; unmatched bases: 6. CDR1 is SEHNR and CDR2 is FQNEAQ in the germline V gene (reference sequence). This CDR3 contains 17 residues. The CDR3 protein is CASSLARGGGSTDTQYF. The CDR3 DNA follows: TGTGCCAGCAGCTTAGCGCGCGGGGGTGGTAGCACAGATACGCAGTATTTT.

The chain employs TRBV9 and TRBJ1-1, with D hard to call. Germline loops: CDR1 SGDLS, CDR2 YYNGEE. V gave up 0 bases and J gave up 3 bases, with 6 bases separating them. The CDR3 totals 13 residues. The CDR3 region has the DNA TGTGCCAGCAGCGTAGGGGCAGACACTGAAGCTTTCTTT. This sequence encodes CASSVGADTEAFF.

This clone was observed once. The chain combines TRBV29-1 with TRBJ2-7; a possible D gene is TRBD2 (5 bases). Trimming took off 4 bases at V and 7 bases at J, with 11 bases between the two ends. The CDR3 covers 11 residues. Germline V gene sequence: CDR1 SQVTM, CDR2 ANQGSEA. CDR3 residues: CSVARSGEQYF. DNA of the CDR3: TGCAGCGTTGCCAGGTCGGGGGAGCAGTACTTC.

This clone was recorded only once. This chain links TRBV30 with TRBJ1-1, with D tentatively TRBD1 (5 bases). Germline lookup yields CDR1 GTSNPN and CDR2 SVGIG (reference sequence). The CDR3 is 13 amino acids. V gave up 7 bases and J gave up 0 bases, with 12 bases separating them. The CDR3: CAFSRAMNTEAFF. CDR3 DNA: TGTGCCTTCTCCAGGGCAATGAACACTGAAGCTTTCTTT.

The rearrangement joins TRBV19 to TRBJ2-1; possibly TRBD1 for D (5 bases). Germline values: CDR1 LNHDA, CDR2 SQIVND (reference sequence). The germline V and J ends were trimmed by 5 bases and 0 bases, with 8 bases remaining between them. The CDR3 has 14 amino acids. In DNA, the CDR3 is TGTGCCAGTAGTGGGGCCTTCTCCTACAATGAGCAGTTCTTC. It translates to CASSGAFSYNEQFF.

V gene TRBV5-4 combines with J gene TRBJ2-7; tentative D call: TRBD2 (6 bases). Trimming took off 3 bases at V and 2 bases at J, with 18 bases between the two ends. The CDR3 totals 16 residues. Germline CDR1 SGHNT, CDR2 YYREEE (reference sequence). The DNA of the CDR3 is TGTGCCAGCAGCTCCGGAGCGCATAGCGGAGCCTACGAGCAGTACTTC. It is translated as CASSSGAHSGAYEQYF.

The chain recombines TRBV19 with TRBJ2-3; 9 positions agree with TRBD2. After removal of 7 bases from V and 5 bases from J, the junction contained 4 bases not matched to a gene. The CDR3 spans 13 residues. Germline CDR1 and CDR2: LNHDA and SQIVND (reference sequence). CDR3 residues: CASNLAGRDTQYF. DNA of the CDR3: TGTGCCAGTAATCTAGCGGGAAGAGATACGCAGTATTTT.

The count of this clone is one. The V call is TRBV7-9, the J call TRBJ1-2; 10 nucleotides align to TRBD1. The CDR3 covers 19 residues. With 5 bases clipped from V and 0 bases from J, the junction kept 15 bases outside the gene matches. Per germline, CDR1 SEHNR and CDR2 FQNEAQ (reference sequence). The CDR3 sequence: CASSPFVRDRGLANYGYTF. CDR3 DNA: TGTGCCAGCAGCCCGTTCGTCCGGGACAGGGGCTTAGCTAACTATGGCTACACCTTC.

This rearrangement joins TRBV9 to TRBJ2-7; 10 positions agree with TRBD2. This CDR3 is 15 amino acids long. From germline, CDR1 is SGDLS and CDR2 YYNGEE. V gave up 0 bases and J gave up 2 bases; unmatched junction bases: 2. In DNA, the CDR3 is TGTGCCAGCAGCGTAGCTAGCGGGGGCGCCTACGAGCAGTACTTC. Its protein is CASSVASGGAYEQYF.

The chain uses TRBV5-4 and TRBJ2-1; TRBD2 matches 8 bases. CDR3 length equals 15 residues. CDR1 and CDR2 from the germline V gene are SGHNT and YYREEE (reference sequence). The J segment lost 4 bases and the V segment lost 5 bases, leaving 8 bases of the junction unmatched. CDR3 DNA: TGTGCCAGCAGTCAGAGCGGGAGCGGATACAATGAGCAGTTCTTC. Amino acids: CASSQSGSGYNEQFF.